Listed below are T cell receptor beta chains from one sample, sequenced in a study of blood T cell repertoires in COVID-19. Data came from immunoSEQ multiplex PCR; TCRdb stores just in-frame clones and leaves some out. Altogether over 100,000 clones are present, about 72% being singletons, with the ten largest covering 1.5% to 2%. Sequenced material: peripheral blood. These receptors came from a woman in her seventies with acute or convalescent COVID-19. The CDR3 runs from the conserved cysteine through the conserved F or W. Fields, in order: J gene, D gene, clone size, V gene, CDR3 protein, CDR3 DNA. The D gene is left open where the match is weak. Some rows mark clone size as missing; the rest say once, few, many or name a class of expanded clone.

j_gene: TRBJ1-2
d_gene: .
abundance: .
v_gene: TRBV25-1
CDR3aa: CASSELGTGLNYGYTF
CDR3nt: TGTGCCAGCAGTGAATTAGGTACAGGGTTGAACTATGGCTACACCTTC

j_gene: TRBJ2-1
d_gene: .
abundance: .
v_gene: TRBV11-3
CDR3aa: CASSSPGLGRNEQFF
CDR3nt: TGTGCCAGCAGCTCGCCGGGACTGGGGCGGAATGAGCAGTTCTTC

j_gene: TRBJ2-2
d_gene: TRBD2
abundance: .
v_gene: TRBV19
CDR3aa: CASSGGLAGRRGSGELFF
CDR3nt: TGTGCCAGTAGTGGGGGACTAGCGGGGAGACGCGGCTCCGGGGAGCTGTTTTTT

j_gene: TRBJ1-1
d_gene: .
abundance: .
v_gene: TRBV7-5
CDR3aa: CARSPRQVPQKSDTEAFF
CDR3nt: TGTGCCAGAAGCCCCAGACAAGTGCCCCAGAAGTCGGACACTGAAGCTTTCTTT

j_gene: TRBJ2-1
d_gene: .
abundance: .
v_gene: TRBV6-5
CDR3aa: CASSLTRNNEQFF
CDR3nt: TGTGCCAGCAGCTTGACAAGAAACAATGAGCAGTTCTTC

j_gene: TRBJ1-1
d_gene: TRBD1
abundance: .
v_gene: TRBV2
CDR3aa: CASSDPSNDRGWTLNTEAFF
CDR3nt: TGTGCCAGCAGTGATCCGTCAAATGACAGGGGATGGACTTTGAACACTGAAGCTTTCTTT

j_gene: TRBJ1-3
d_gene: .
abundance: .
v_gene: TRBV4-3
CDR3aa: CASSQDLTRAPGNTIYF
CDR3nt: TGCGCCAGCAGCCAAGATCTAACTAGGGCACCTGGAAACACCATATATTTT

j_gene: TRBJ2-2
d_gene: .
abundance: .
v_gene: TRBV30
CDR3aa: CAWSHRAVQTGELFF
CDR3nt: TGTGCCTGGAGTCACAGGGCGGTACAGACCGGGGAGCTGTTTTTT

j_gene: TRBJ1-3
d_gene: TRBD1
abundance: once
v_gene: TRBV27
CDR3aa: CASSPQGARGNTIYF
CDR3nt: TGTGCCAGCAGCCCCCAGGGGGCCAGGGGAAACACCATATATTTT

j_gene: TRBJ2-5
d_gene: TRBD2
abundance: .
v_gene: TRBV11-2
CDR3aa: CASSPGTSGRARETQYF
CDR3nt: TGTGCCAGCAGCCCCGGGACTAGCGGGAGGGCCAGGGAGACCCAGTACTTC

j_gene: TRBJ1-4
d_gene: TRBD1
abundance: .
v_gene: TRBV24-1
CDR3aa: CATSDIGTEKLFF
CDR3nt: TGTGCCACCAGTGACATCGGGACAGAGAAACTGTTTTTT

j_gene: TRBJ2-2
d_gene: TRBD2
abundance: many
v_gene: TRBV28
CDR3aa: CASSLWASGNTGELFF
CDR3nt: TGTGCCAGCAGTTTATGGGCTAGCGGGAACACCGGGGAGCTGTTTTTT

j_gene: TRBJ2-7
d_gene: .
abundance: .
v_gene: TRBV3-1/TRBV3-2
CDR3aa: CASSQELIDEQYF
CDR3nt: TGTGCCAGCAGCCAAGAACTAATCGACGAGCAGTACTTC

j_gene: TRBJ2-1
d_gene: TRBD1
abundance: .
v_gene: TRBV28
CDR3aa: CASSFARGHHEQFF
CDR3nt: TGTGCCAGCAGTTTTGCCAGGGGGCATCATGAGCAGTTCTTC

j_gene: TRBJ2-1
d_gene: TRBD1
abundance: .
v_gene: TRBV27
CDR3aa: CASSQPGQGLNEQFF
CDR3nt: TGTGCCAGCAGCCAGCCGGGACAGGGGTTAAATGAGCAGTTCTTC

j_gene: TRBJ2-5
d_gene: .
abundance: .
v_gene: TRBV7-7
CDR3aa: CASSLTKADLQETQYF
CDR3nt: TGTGCTAGCAGCTTAACGAAAGCGGACCTCCAAGAGACCCAGTACTTC

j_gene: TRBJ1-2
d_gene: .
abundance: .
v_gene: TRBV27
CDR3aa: CASRPGIGGYYGYTF
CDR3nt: TGTGCCAGCAGGCCAGGGATAGGGGGATACTATGGCTACACCTTC

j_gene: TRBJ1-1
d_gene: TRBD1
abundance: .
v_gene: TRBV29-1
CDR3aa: CSAGTGVGEAFF
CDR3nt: TGCAGCGCTGGGACAGGGGTGGGTGAAGCTTTCTTT

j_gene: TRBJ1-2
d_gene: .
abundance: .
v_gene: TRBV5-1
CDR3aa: CASSLSGGSGYTF
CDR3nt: TGCGCCAGCAGCTTGTCGGGGGGCTCTGGCTACACCTTC

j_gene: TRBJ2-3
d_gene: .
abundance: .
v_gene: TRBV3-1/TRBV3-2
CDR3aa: CASSHSGSTDTQYF
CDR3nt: TGTGCCAGCAGCCATTCGGGGAGCACAGATACGCAGTATTTT

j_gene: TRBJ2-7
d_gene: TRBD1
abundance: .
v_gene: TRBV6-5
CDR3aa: CASRPGTGSSYEQYF
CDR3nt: TGTGCCAGCAGGCCTGGGACAGGGAGCTCCTACGAGCAGTACTTC

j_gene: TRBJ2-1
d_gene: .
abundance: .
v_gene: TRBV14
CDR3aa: CASSLVGVRNEQFF
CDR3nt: TGTGCCAGCAGCCTCGTCGGAGTACGAAATGAGCAGTTCTTC

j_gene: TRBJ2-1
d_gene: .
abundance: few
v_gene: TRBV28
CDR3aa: CASSPGLNEQFF
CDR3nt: TGTGCCAGCAGTCCAGGACTGAATGAGCAGTTCTTC

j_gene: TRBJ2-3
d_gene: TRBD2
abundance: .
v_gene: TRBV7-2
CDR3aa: CASRSHSAGGFTDTQYF
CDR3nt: TGTGCCAGCCGCTCCCATTCAGCGGGGGGGTTCACAGATACGCAGTATTTT

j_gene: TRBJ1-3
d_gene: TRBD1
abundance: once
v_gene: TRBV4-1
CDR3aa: CASSLRDSSGNTIYF
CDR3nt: TGCGCCAGCAGCCTTCGGGACAGCTCTGGAAACACCATATATTTT

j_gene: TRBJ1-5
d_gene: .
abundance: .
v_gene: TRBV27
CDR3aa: CASSPHRTNQPQHF
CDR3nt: TGTGCCAGCAGTCCTCACAGAACTAATCAGCCCCAGCATTTT

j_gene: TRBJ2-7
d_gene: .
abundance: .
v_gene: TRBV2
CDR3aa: CASSGGGGEQYF
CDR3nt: TGTGCCAGCAGTGGAGGAGGTGGCGAGCAGTACTTC

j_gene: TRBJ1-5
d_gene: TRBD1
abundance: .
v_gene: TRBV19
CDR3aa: CASNRRDRGAYSNQPQHF
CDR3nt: TGTGCCAGTAACCGCCGGGACAGGGGGGCGTATAGCAATCAGCCCCAGCATTTT

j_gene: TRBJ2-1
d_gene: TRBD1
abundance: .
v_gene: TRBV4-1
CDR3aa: CASSHGQGSYNEQFF
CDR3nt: TGCGCCAGCAGCCACGGACAGGGGTCCTACAATGAGCAGTTCTTC

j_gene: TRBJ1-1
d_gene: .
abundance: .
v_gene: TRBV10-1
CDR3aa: CASSDYTGGGAEAFF
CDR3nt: TGCGCCAGCAGTGATTATACGGGAGGGGGTGCTGAAGCTTTCTTT

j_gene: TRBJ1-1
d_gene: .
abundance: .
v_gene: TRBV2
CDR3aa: CASTAAGAEAFF
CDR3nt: TGTGCCAGCACCGCAGCCGGGGCTGAAGCTTTCTTT

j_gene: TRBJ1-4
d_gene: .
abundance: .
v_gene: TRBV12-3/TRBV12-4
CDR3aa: CASSPQGFGKLFF
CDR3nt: TGTGCCAGCAGTCCTCAGGGATTCGGAAAACTGTTTTTT

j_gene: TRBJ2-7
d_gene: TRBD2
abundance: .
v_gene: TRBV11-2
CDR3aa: CASSLGLAELYEQYF
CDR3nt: TGTGCCAGCAGCTTAGGTCTAGCGGAACTCTACGAGCAGTACTTC

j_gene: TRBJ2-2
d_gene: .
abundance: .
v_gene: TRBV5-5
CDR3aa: CASSLVGTRTGELFF
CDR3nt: TGTGCCAGCAGCTTGGTTGGGACACGTACCGGGGAGCTGTTTTTT

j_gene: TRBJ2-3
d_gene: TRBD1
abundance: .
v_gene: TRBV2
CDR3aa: CASSVRGRLTDTQYF
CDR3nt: TGTGCCAGCAGTGTCAGGGGGCGGCTCACAGATACGCAGTATTTT

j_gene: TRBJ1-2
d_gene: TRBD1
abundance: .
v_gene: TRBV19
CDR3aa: CASSIGTGAKGYTF
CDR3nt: TGTGCCAGTAGTATCGGGACAGGCGCTAAAGGCTACACCTTC

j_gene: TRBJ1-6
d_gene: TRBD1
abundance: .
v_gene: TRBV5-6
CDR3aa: CASSWVGDRGSPLHF
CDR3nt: TGTGCCAGCAGCTGGGTGGGGGACAGAGGCTCACCCCTCCACTTT

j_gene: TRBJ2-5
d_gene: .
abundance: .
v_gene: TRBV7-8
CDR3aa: CASSVTRAVSETQYF
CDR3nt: TGTGCCAGCAGCGTTACCAGGGCTGTCTCAGAGACCCAGTACTTC

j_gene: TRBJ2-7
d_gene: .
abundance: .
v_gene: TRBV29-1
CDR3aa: CSVAGMTGGYTYEQYF
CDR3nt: TGCAGCGTTGCGGGGATGACAGGAGGTTACACCTACGAGCAGTACTTC

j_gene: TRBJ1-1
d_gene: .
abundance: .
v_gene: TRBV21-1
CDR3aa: CASSKVNRVERVMNTEAFF
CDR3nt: TGTGCCAGCAGCAAAGTCAACAGGGTGGAAAGGGTCATGAACACTGAAGCTTTCTTT

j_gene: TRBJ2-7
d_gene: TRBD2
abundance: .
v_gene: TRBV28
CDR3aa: CASRLTSGSSYEQYF
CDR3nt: TGTGCCAGCAGACTGACTAGCGGGAGCTCCTACGAGCAGTACTTC

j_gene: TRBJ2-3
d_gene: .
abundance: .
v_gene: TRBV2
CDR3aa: CASSGVGATDTQYF
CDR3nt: TGTGCCAGCAGTGGAGTGGGGGCCACAGATACGCAGTATTTT